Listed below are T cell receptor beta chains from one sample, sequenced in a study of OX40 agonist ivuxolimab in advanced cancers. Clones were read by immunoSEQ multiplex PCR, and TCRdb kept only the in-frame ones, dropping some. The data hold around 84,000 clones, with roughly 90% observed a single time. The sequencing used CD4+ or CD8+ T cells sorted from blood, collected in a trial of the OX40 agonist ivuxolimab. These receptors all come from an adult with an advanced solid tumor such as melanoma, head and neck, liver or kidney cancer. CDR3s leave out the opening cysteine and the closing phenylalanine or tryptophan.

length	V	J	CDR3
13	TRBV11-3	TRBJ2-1	ASSSGTGVWDEQF
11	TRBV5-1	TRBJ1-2	ASSLEGSYGYT
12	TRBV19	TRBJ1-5	ASSTRDRDQPQH
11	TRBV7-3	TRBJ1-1	ASRRDIYTEAF
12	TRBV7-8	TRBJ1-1	ASSLAGVNTEAF
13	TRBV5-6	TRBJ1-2	ASSLGHLVNYGYT
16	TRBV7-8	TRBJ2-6	ASSFRDGGLSGANVLT
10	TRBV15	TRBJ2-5	ATSQVGETQY
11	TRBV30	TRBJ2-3	AWLLAGTDTQY
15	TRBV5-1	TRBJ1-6	ASTLDGTSSYNSPLH
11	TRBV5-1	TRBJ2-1	ASSLGRGGEQF
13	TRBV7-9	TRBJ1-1	ASSLRGTRNTEAF
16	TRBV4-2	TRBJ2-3	ASSLMGSSGGRSDTQY
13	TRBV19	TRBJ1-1	ASSFLPVLNTEAF
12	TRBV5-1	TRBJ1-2	ASRKTGGADGYT
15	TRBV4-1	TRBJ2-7	ASSQDFTAGGQYEQY
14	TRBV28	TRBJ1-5	ASTSSGQGRQQPQH
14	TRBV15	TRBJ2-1	ATSRMGLAGGNEQF
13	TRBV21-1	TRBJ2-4	ASSKRLFTGNIQY
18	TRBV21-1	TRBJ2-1	ASSKSQRTRHRSSYNEQF
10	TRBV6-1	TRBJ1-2	ASRTVNYGYT
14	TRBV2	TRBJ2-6	ASTRTGVSGANVLT
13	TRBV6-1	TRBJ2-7	ASSPLVGTSYEQY
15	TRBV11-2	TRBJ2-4	ASSSFGLAGAKNIQY
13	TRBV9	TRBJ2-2	ASSASGISSGELF
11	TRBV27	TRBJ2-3	ASSRDFEDTQY
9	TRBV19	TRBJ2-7	ATATGYEQY
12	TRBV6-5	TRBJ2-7	ASTSQQGRYEQY
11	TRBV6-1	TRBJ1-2	ASRGSGYYGYT
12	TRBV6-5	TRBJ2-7	ASSYARNRDEQY
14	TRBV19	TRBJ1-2	ASSIGHRPTFGGYT
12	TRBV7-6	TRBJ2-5	ASSLALGPETQY
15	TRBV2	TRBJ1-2	ASSEALEGLTLYGYT
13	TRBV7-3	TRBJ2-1	ASSLRLAGGNEQF
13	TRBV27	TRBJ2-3	ASRPDRGLTDTQY
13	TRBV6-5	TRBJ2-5	ASRPHAGGVGTQY
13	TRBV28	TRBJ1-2	ASSSIGGPNYGYT
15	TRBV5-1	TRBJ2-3	ASRPLRTASSTDTQY
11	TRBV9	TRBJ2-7	ASSVGSSYEQY
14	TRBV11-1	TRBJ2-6	ASSSRGREGANVLT